This T cell receptor (beta chain) was sequenced during a study of Graves' ophthalmopathy and Graves' hyperthyroidism. Germline CDR1 is SGHVT and CDR2 is SQSDAQ. CDR3 length: 14 residues. V shed 1 base, J shed 3 bases, and the junction held 2 bases outside the gene matches. RNA transcripts provided the template for amplifying TCR beta CDR3 regions. Investigators did first-round RT-PCR with HTBI primers, then second-round multiplex PCR. One entry per CDR3 protein, called by TCRdb with MiXCR from the multiplex PCR reads. Of 350,000 to 450,000 distinct CDR3 sequences detected, roughly 21% appear once; the ten largest clones hold more than 2.5%.

The V call is TRBV7-4, the J call TRBJ2-7, with TRBD1 identical over 8 bases. The sample consisted of peripheral blood. The receptor was derived from a young woman with stable Graves' hyperthyroidism. The CDR3 region is CASSLEGTGYEQYF. CDR3 bases: TGTGCCAGCAGCTTAGAAGGGACAGGCTACGAGCAGTACTTC.